The 23 T cell receptor beta chains listed next were all sequenced from one sample in a study of shared clonotypes between healthy human individuals. Sequenced by immunoSEQ multiplex PCR; TCRdb stores in-frame clones only, minus some. The sample lists some 1.5 million clones, around 98% seen once, with about 0.4% in the top ten. What was sequenced was naive CD4+ T cells sorted from blood. Subset of the sample: CD45RA+ positively selected. The receptors come from a man aged 30 to 45 in good health.

In DNA, the CDR3 is TGTGCCAGCAGCGTGGGAGCCGGGACAGGGTATGAAAAACTGTTTTTT. It specifies CASSVGAGTGYEKLFF. The chain employs TRBV9 and TRBJ1-4, with 9 bases matching TRBD1. Trimming cost V 2 bases and J 6 bases; bases outside gene matches: 8. Per germline, CDR1 SGDLS and CDR2 YYNGEE. The CDR3 is made up of 16 amino acids.

V is TRBV5-4 and J is TRBJ2-3; TRBD2 is a possible D gene (5 bases). The CDR3 covers 14 residues. Trimming took off 2 bases at V and 3 bases at J, with 10 bases between the two ends. Germline CDR1 reads SGHNT; CDR2 reads YYREEE (reference sequence). Here the CDR3 reads CASSLTGNTDTQYF. In DNA form, the CDR3 reads TGTGCCAGCAGCTTAACCGGGAATACAGATACGCAGTATTTT.

This chain joins TRBV5-1 and TRBJ1-1, with TRBD1 identical over 7 bases. Germline V CDR1 and CDR2: SGHRS, YFSETQ. The CDR3 has 14 amino acids. V lost 2 bases and J lost 1; bases outside the gene matches: 2. CDR3 sequence reads: CASSLPGGNTEAFF. CDR3 sequence (DNA): TGCGCCAGCAGCTTACCAGGGGGGAACACTGAAGCTTTCTTT. Variable domain in full (rest from reference TRBV5-1 and TRBJ1-1): KAGVTQTPRYLIKTRGQQVTLSCSPISGHRSVSWYQQTPGQGLQFLFEYFSETQRNKGNFPGRFSGRQFSNSRSEMNVSTLELGDSALYLCASSLPGGNTEAFFGQGTRLTVV.

This sequence joins TRBV28 and TRBJ2-7; TRBD1 might be the D (5 bases). The CDR3 consists of 16 residues. CDR1 is MDHEN and CDR2 is SYDVKM in the germline V gene. Between the trimmed V and J ends, which lost 6 bases and 0 bases, there was a span of 18 bases. CDR3 loop: CASSLGVVGTSYEQYF. The CDR3 DNA reads TGTGCCAGCAGCCTAGGGGTAGTAGGTACCTCCTACGAGCAGTACTTC.

The chain combines TRBV19 with TRBJ2-3, with a tentative D call TRBD2 (6 bases). Per the germline V gene, CDR1 is LNHDA and CDR2 is SQIVND (reference sequence). The CDR3 runs to 18 residues. V was cut by 7 bases and J by 0 bases, with 23 bases left in between. CDR3 loop: CASTQLGVGGASTDTQYF. CDR3 DNA sequence: TGTGCCAGTACTCAGTTGGGGGTCGGCGGGGCAAGCACAGATACGCAGTATTTT.

In this sample, this clone turned up once. This chain connects TRBV5-1 to TRBJ2-7; D may match TRBD1 or TRBD2 (5 bases each). V lost 0 bases, J lost 4 bases, and 11 bases lay in between. The CDR3 has 14 amino acids. Germline V lookup: CDR1 SGHRS, CDR2 YFSETQ. This chain's CDR3 is CASSLVGREYEQYF. CDR3 sequence (DNA): TGCGCCAGCAGCTTGGTCGGCAGGGAGTACGAGCAGTACTTC.

The chain joins TRBV27 to TRBJ2-1; D may be TRBD2 (5 bases). V was trimmed by 6 bases and J by 4 bases, leaving 13 bases between them. This CDR3 is 14 amino acids long. Germline V lookup: CDR1 MNHEY, CDR2 SMNVEV (reference sequence). CDR3: CASRAFSEYNEQFF. The CDR3 DNA reads TGTGCCAGCAGGGCGTTTAGCGAGTACAATGAGCAGTTCTTC.

The CDR3 loop reads CASSRVLQVTSYNEQFF. DNA for the CDR3: TGTGCCAGCAGCCGAGTCTTACAGGTGACCTCCTACAATGAGCAGTTCTTC. The rearrangement joins TRBV9 to TRBJ2-1; D is perhaps TRBD1 (5 bases). CDR3 length: 17 amino acids. Deletions cut 4 bases from V and 0 bases from J, with 17 bases between. CDR1 is SGDLS and CDR2 is YYNGEE in the germline V gene.

The chain combines TRBV10-3 with TRBJ1-1, with D uncertain. The CDR3 covers 11 residues. The germline CDR1 and CDR2 sequences are ENHRY and SYGVKD. The ends were cut back, 4 bases at V and 8 bases at J, with 8 bases in the middle. CDR3 DNA sequence: TGTGCCATCAGTGGACCCGGGGAAGCTTTCTTT. It is translated as CAISGPGEAFF.

V gene TRBV4-1 combines with J gene TRBJ2-1, with TRBD2 matching 8 bases. Germline-derived CDR1 and CDR2 are MGHRA and YSYEKL. The ends lost 4 bases at V and 12 bases at J; junction bases unmatched: 17. The CDR3 loop spans 16 amino acids. CDR3 residues: CASSRDFSGSYRVQFF. The CDR3 coding sequence is TGCGCCAGCAGCCGAGACTTCAGCGGGAGTTATAGGGTGCAGTTCTTC.

J is TRBJ2-6 and V is TRBV5-6; 11 bases align to TRBD1. This CDR3 is 18 amino acids long. Trimming took 1 base from V and 0 from J; bases not matched to a gene: 3. CDR1 is SGHDT, CDR2 YYEEEE, per germline. CDR3 loop: CASSLRGTGGSGANVLTF. The DNA of the CDR3 is TGTGCCAGCAGCTTGCGAGGGACAGGGGGCTCTGGGGCCAACGTCCTGACTTTC.

The sample holds one count of this clone. Written as DNA, the CDR3 is TGTGCCAGCAGCTCAAATCAGGGGGTGGACTACAATGAGCAGTTCTTC. Its translation is CASSSNQGVDYNEQFF. The chain couples TRBV7-2 to TRBJ2-1; TRBD1 agrees at 7 bases. CDR1 and CDR2 (germline): SGHTA, FQGNSA. The V and J ends lost 4 bases and 3 bases, in that order; junction bases with no gene match: 9. The CDR3 runs 16 residues.

This chain joins TRBV10-2 and TRBJ1-1, with a possible D match to TRBD1 (5 bases). Trimming removed 2 bases at V and 5 bases at J, with 12 bases between. Germline CDR1 and CDR2: WSHSY and SAAADI. This CDR3 has 14 residues. The CDR3 region has the DNA TGCGCCAGCAGTGAGATCCAGGGAAGGACTGAAGCTTTCTTT. It translates to CASSEIQGRTEAFF.

The CDR3 sequence: CASSTGHYGELFF. The CDR3 DNA reads TGTGCCAGCAGCACGGGGCACTACGGGGAGCTGTTTTTT. The V call is TRBV28, the J call TRBJ2-2; D assignment may be TRBD1 or TRBD2 (5 bases each). V lost 6 bases and J 7 bases, leaving 12 bases between the germline ends. Germline CDR1 reads MDHEN; CDR2 reads SYDVKM. The CDR3 consists of 13 residues.

The V call is TRBV5-1, the J call TRBJ1-1, with no clear D. The CDR3 has 13 residues. V gave up 5 bases and J gave up 1 base, with 9 bases separating them. Germline V lookup: CDR1 SGHRS, CDR2 YFSETQ. The CDR3 DNA reads TGCGCCAGCAGTGGGCTTCAGAACACTGAAGCTTTCTTT. Translated: CASSGLQNTEAFF.

The gene calls are TRBV28 and TRBJ1-5, with D hard to call. Germline V gives CDR1 MDHEN, CDR2 SYDVKM. Trimming removed 10 bases from V and 1 base from J, with 8 bases in between. The CDR3 sequence is 12 residues long. Written as DNA, the CDR3 is TGTGCCACTCGGACGAGCAATCAGCCCCAGCATTTT. This encodes CATRTSNQPQHF.

The J gene is TRBJ1-2, the V gene TRBV10-3; D may be TRBD1 (5 bases). The CDR3 has 17 residues. Germline lookup yields CDR1 ENHRY and CDR2 SYGVKD. Trimming stripped 0 bases from V and 1 base from J, with 15 bases between. The CDR3 reads CAISESLGVRSNYGYTF. Here the CDR3 DNA reads TGTGCCATCAGTGAGTCGTTAGGGGTGAGAAGTAACTATGGCTACACCTTC.

The chain recombines TRBV14 with TRBJ2-7; D not resolved. Trimming took 4 bases from V and 0 from J, leaving 7 bases between them. In germline, CDR1 is SGHDN, CDR2 FVKESK. CDR3 length: 13 residues. CDR3 nucleotide sequence: TGTGCCAGCAGCCGGGTTCGCTCCTACGAGCAGTACTTC. It encodes CASSRVRSYEQYF.

CDR3 in amino acids: CASRVELASDTQYF. CDR3 nucleotides: TGTGCCAGCAGGGTTGAACTAGCGTCAGATACGCAGTATTTT. This sequence joins TRBV6-5 and TRBJ2-3; 7 nucleotides match TRBD2. V shed 6 bases and J 4 bases; nucleotides not matched to a gene: 7. There are 14 residues in the CDR3. Germline V gives CDR1 MNHEY, CDR2 SVGAGI.

The rearrangement links TRBV2 to TRBJ1-1; the match to TRBD1 covers 7 bases. The CDR3 spans 13 residues. The germline V gene has CDR1 SNHLY and CDR2 FYNNEI. The V and J ends lost 8 bases and 0 bases, in that order; junction bases with no gene match: 3. This CDR3 is CASEGQMNTEAFF. The DNA for the CDR3 is TGTGCCAGCGAGGGACAGATGAACACTGAAGCTTTCTTT.

CDR3 region: CASSLGWSGANVLTF. DNA of the CDR3: TGCGCCAGCAGCCTCGGGTGGTCTGGGGCCAACGTCCTGACTTTC. The chain uses TRBV5-1 and TRBJ2-6; D is undetermined. The germline V gene encodes CDR1 SGHRS and CDR2 YFSETQ. CDR3 length: 15 residues. Trimming removed 4 bases at V and 1 base at J, with 9 bases between.

The J gene is TRBJ1-2, the V gene TRBV28; no clear D gene. Germline assignment: CDR1 MDHEN and CDR2 SYDVKM. This CDR3 is 13 amino acids long. V lost 6 bases and J 8 bases, leaving 16 bases between the germline ends. CDR3 in amino acids: CASSSPAGHGYTF. CDR3 in DNA: TGTGCCAGCAGCTCGCCAGCCGGTCACGGCTACACCTTC.

The chain couples TRBV28 to TRBJ1-3; 9 nucleotides align to TRBD1. CDR1 and CDR2 (germline): MDHEN, SYDVKM. V shed 3 bases, J shed 1 base, and the junction held 7 bases outside the gene matches. The CDR3 has 17 amino acids. The CDR3 protein is CASSLGTGLVSGNTIYF. CDR3 DNA sequence: TGTGCCAGCAGTTTGGGGACAGGGTTGGTTTCTGGAAACACCATATATTTT. Full variable domain (missing parts from reference TRBV28 and TRBJ1-3): DVKVTQSSRYLVKRTGEKVFLECVQDMDHENMFWYRQDPGLGLRLIYFSYDVKMKEKGDIPEGYSVSREKKERFSLILESASTNQTSMYLCASSLGTGLVSGNTIYFGEGSWLTVV.